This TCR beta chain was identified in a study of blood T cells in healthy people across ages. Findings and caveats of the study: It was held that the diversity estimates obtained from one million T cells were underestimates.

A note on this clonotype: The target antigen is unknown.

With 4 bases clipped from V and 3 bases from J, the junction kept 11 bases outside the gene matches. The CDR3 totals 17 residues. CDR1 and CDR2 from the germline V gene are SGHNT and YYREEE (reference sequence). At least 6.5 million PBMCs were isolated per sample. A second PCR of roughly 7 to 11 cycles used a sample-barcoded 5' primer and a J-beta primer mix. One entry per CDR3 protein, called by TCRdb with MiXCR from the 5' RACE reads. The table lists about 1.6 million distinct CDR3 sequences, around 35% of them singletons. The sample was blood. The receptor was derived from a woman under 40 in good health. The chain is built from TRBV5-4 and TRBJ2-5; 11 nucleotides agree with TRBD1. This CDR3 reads CASSPPLRDRGKETQYF. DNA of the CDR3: TGTGCCAGCAGCCCGCCTCTCCGGGACAGGGGGAAAGAGACCCAGTACTTC.